This TCR beta chain was recovered during a study of technical replicates of blood from four donors. There are 15 residues in the CDR3. The V and J ends lost 5 bases and 2 bases respectively, with 15 bases between them. Per the germline V gene, CDR1 is SEHNR and CDR2 is FQNEAQ (reference sequence). Assay: immunoSEQ multiplex PCR; the TCRdb copy retains only in-frame clones and omits some. The table includes more than 65,000 clones, 95% to 98% detected once. This TCR was recovered from a human donor in good health. The sample taken for sequencing was T cells isolated from PBMCs. V usage is TRBV7-9 and J usage is TRBJ2-5, with D unresolved. CDR3 sequence: CASSPWAARQETQYF. In nucleotides, the CDR3 is TGTGCCAGCAGCCCCTGGGCTGCCCGACAAGAGACCCAGTACTTC.